This T cell receptor (beta chain) was recovered during a study of vaccination effects on CD4 cells after COVID-19. Overall study findings and caveats: Of the vaccine-induced clones from healthy vaccinees, merely 1 of 255 recognized common cold coronaviruses as well. Clones that were induced by infection or by vaccine showed marked contraction late after vaccination.

The count of this clone is one. The antigen remains unidentified. This CDR3 comprises 13 residues. V was cut by 3 bases and J by 5 bases, with 7 bases left in between. Germline CDR1 is KGHSH and CDR2 is LQKENI. TCRdb's table, derived via immunoSEQ multiplex PCR, lists solely in-frame clones and lacks some. The sample shows some 68,000 clones, approximately 82% of them seen only once. The ViraFEST assay expanded antigen-specific CD4+ T cells with viral peptide pools before sequencing. A roughly ten-day culture period preceded the isolation of CD4+ T cells. Participants got two doses of BNT162b2 or mRNA-1273 vaccine. At days 3 and 7, half of the medium was exchanged for IL-2 medium.

Sequenced here: CD4+ T cells from PBMCs cultured with HCoV-229E spike peptides, sampled after COVID-19 vaccination. The rearrangement joins TRBV18 to TRBJ1-4, with a weak D call TRBD1 (6 bases). This TCR was recovered from a human donor who received a COVID-19 vaccine. CDR3 bases: TGTGCCAGCTCACCGGGACAAAATGAAAAACTGTTTTTT. Translated: CASSPGQNEKLFF.